Listed here are 16 T cell receptor beta chains from one sample, sequenced in a study of cytomegalovirus exposure and HLA in healthy donors. Researchers ran the PCR with 60 Vbeta and 13 Jbeta primers. The table came from immunoSEQ multiplex PCR; TCRdb's copy has only in-frame clones and leaves some out. Here the sample spans about 89,000 clones, 60% to 80% being singletons. Sequencing was carried out using PBMCs. Receptors originate from a man aged 30 to 45 in good health and CMV-seronegative.

This clone was seen more than once but under ten times. The chain joins TRBV4-1 to TRBJ2-3; TRBD2 aligns across 13 bases. CDR3 length: 20 amino acids. CDR1 is MGHRA, CDR2 YSYEKL, per germline. The J segment lost 2 bases and the V segment lost 1 base, leaving 12 bases of the junction unmatched. The CDR3 protein is CASSQAKGLAGPTDTDTQYF. The CDR3 nucleotides are TGCGCCAGCAGCCAAGCTAAGGGACTAGCGGGGCCGACCGACACAGATACGCAGTATTTT.

This clone was recorded a few times. The V and J genes are TRBV27 and TRBJ2-7, with 10 bases matching TRBD1. J lost 4 bases, V lost 8 bases, and 8 bases had no gene match. Germline CDR1 MNHEY, CDR2 SMNVEV (reference sequence). CDR3 length: 14 residues. CDR3 loop: CASWRTGGTYEQYF. The DNA for the CDR3 is TGTGCCAGCTGGCGGACAGGGGGAACTTACGAGCAGTACTTC.

The chain couples TRBV6-5 to TRBJ1-4, with a tentative D call TRBD1 (5 bases). CDR1 is MNHEY, CDR2 SVGAGI, per germline. The CDR3 length is 13 residues. V lost 2 bases and J 8 bases, leaving 9 bases between the germline ends. The CDR3 DNA sequence: TGTGCCAGCAGTTACCAGGGTAGGGAAAAACTGTTTTTT. Residues: CASSYQGREKLFF.

There are a few counts of this clone. This rearrangement joins TRBV5-6 to TRBJ2-1; D is unclear. From germline, CDR1 is SGHDT and CDR2 YYEEEE. CDR3 length equals 11 residues. Trimming cost V 4 bases and J 9 bases, with 8 bases left between them. The CDR3 DNA sequence: TGTGCCAGCAGCCGTCACATTGAGCAGTTCTTC. Translating it yields CASSRHIEQFF.

V usage is TRBV9 and J usage is TRBJ2-1; 16 bases align to TRBD2. Trimming cost V 5 bases and J 1 base; bases outside gene matches: 6. This CDR3 has 18 amino acids. Per germline, CDR1 SGDLS and CDR2 YYNGEE. CDR3 DNA: TGTGCCAGCAGGCCCGGGACTAGCGGGAGGGAATCCTACAATGAGCAGTTCTTC. Translating it yields CASRPGTSGRESYNEQFF.

The chain joins TRBV27 to TRBJ1-3; tentatively, D is TRBD1 (5 bases). The CDR3 is 15 residues long. Trimming took off 0 bases at V and 0 bases at J, with 6 bases between the two ends. Germline-derived CDR1 and CDR2 are MNHEY and SMNVEV (reference sequence). The CDR3 DNA follows: TGTGCCAGCAGTTTATCCCAGGGCTCTGGAAACACCATATATTTT. It yields the protein CASSLSQGSGNTIYF.

CDR3 nucleotides: TGTGCCTGTCTGGCGGGGGGGAAGGATGAGCAGTTCTTC. Translating gives CACLAGGKDEQFF. The gene calls are TRBV6-1 and TRBJ2-1; 9 bases agree with TRBD2. V was pared by 11 bases and J by 8 bases, with 10 bases of the junction left unmatched. Germline V gives CDR1 MNHNS, CDR2 SASEGT. The CDR3 consists of 13 residues.

The chain combines TRBV5-6 with TRBJ2-5, with 8 positions matching TRBD1. CDR1 and CDR2 (germline): SGHDT, YYEEEE. The CDR3 runs to 16 residues. Germline trimming cut 1 base from V and 0 bases from J; bases unmatched to any gene: 5. The CDR3 bases are TGTGCCAGCAGCTTGATGACAGGGGTGAACCAAGAGACCCAGTACTTC. This translates into CASSLMTGVNQETQYF. Variable domain in full (rest from reference TRBV5-6 and TRBJ2-5): DAGVTQSPTHLIKTRGQQVTLRCSPKSGHDTVSWYQQALGQGPQFIFQYYEEEERQRGNFPDRFSGHQFPNYSSELNVNALLLGDSALYLCASSLMTGVNQETQYFGPGTRLLVL.

CDR3 bases: TGTGCCAGCAGAACTCCCGGACAGGGGGCCGGAGGCTACACCTTC. It yields the protein CASRTPGQGAGGYTF. The rearrangement joins TRBV6-6 to TRBJ1-2, with 11 bases that match TRBD1. Germline-derived CDR1 and CDR2 are MNHNY and SVGAGI (reference sequence). This CDR3 is 15 amino acids long. With 6 bases clipped from V and 8 bases from J, the junction kept 11 bases outside the gene matches.

The V and J genes are TRBV28 and TRBJ1-1; D gene ambiguous. The ends were cut back, 6 bases at V and 5 bases at J, with 13 bases in the middle. The germline CDR1 and CDR2 sequences are MDHEN and SYDVKM. This CDR3 comprises 13 residues. DNA for the CDR3: TGTGCCAGCAGAGATACTCAATTTACTGAAGCTTTCTTT. Residues: CASRDTQFTEAFF.

The rearrangement links TRBV27 to TRBJ2-3; D may be TRBD2 (5 bases). Trimming shortened V by 5 bases and J by 2 bases, and 11 bases separated the two germline ends. CDR1 and CDR2 from the germline V gene are MNHEY and SMNVEV (reference sequence). The CDR3 contains 14 residues. The CDR3 here is CASSPLGLTDTQYF. The CDR3 DNA is TGTGCCAGCAGTCCACTAGGTCTCACAGATACGCAGTATTTT.

This clone was picked up a small number of times. The chain employs TRBV6-5 and TRBJ2-3; 10 bases align to TRBD2. There are 15 residues in the CDR3. With V trimmed by 7 bases and J by 2 bases, 6 bases remained unmatched. Germline V gene sequence: CDR1 MNHEY, CDR2 SVGAGI. DNA of the CDR3: TGTGCCAGCAAGTTAGGACTAGCGGACACAGATACGCAGTATTTT. It codes for CASKLGLADTDTQYF.

This rearrangement joins TRBV18 to TRBJ1-1; D may be TRBD1 (5 bases). The CDR3 runs 13 residues. V was clipped by 4 bases and J by 1 base, with 7 bases between them. Germline lookup yields CDR1 KGHSH and CDR2 LQKENI. CDR3 nucleotides: TGTGCCAGCTCACTGGGGGGGAACACTGAAGCTTTCTTT. Residues: CASSLGGNTEAFF.

The chain joins TRBV5-1 to TRBJ2-1, with 11 bases fitting TRBD2. Germline V CDR1 and CDR2: SGHRS, YFSETQ. V was clipped by 5 bases and J by 6 bases; unmatched bases: 4. The CDR3 is 14 amino acids. In DNA, the CDR3 is TGCGCCAGCAGTTCAGGACTAGCGGGCAATGAGCAGTTCTTC. Protein: CASSSGLAGNEQFF.

The chain employs TRBV5-1 and TRBJ2-5; TRBD1 is a possible D gene (5 bases). Trimming took 3 bases from V and 5 from J, leaving 17 bases between them. This CDR3 comprises 15 residues. CDR1 and CDR2 (germline): SGHRS, YFSETQ. The CDR3 here is CASSSEGRAAETQYF. The CDR3 DNA follows: TGCGCCAGCAGCTCCGAAGGCAGGGCCGCTGAGACCCAGTACTTC. Drawing the rest from reference TRBV5-1 and TRBJ2-5, the complete variable domain is KAGVTQTPRYLIKTRGQQVTLSCSPISGHRSVSWYQQTPGQGLQFLFEYFSETQRNKGNFPGRFSGRQFSNSRSEMNVSTLELGDSALYLCASSSEGRAAETQYFGPGTRLLVL.

This rearrangement joins TRBV2 to TRBJ2-7; no clear D gene. CDR1 and CDR2 (germline): SNHLY, FYNNEI. The CDR3 consists of 15 residues. Trimming removed 1 base from V and 0 bases from J, with 10 bases in between. The CDR3 coding sequence is TGTGCCAGCAGTGAAGTAGCCGGTTACTCCTACGAGCAGTACTTC. Translation: CASSEVAGYSYEQYF.